Shown below are 10 T cell receptor beta chains from a single sample sequenced in a study of blood T cell repertoires in COVID-19. The data were produced by immunoSEQ multiplex PCR, yet TCRdb's version contains in-frame clones alone and is incomplete. The sample carries roughly 120,000 clones, just over 90% recorded once. The material sequenced was peripheral blood. The source of these receptors is a human donor with active COVID-19. The donor label of this sample is uncertain.

This clone was picked up a small number of times. The chain joins TRBV7-2 to TRBJ2-4, with D perhaps TRBD1 (6 bases). Germline V CDR1 and CDR2: SGHTA, FQGNSA. This CDR3 spans 16 amino acids. V was clipped by 4 bases and J by 4 bases, with 17 bases between them. CDR3 loop: CASSYDRFRGKNIQYF. Written as DNA, the CDR3 is TGTGCCAGCAGCTACGACAGATTCAGGGGTAAAAACATTCAGTACTTC. The full variable domain, completed using reference TRBV7-2 and TRBJ2-4, is GAGVSQSPSNKVTEKGKDVELRCDPISGHTALYWYRQSLGQGLEFLIYFQGNSAPDKSGLPSDRFSAERTGGSVSTLTIQRTQQEDSAVYLCASSYDRFRGKNIQYFGAGTRLSVL.

The chain combines TRBV7-9 with TRBJ1-1; D is unresolved. Germline V gives CDR1 SEHNR, CDR2 FQNEAQ (reference sequence). Trimming took 1 base from V and 4 from J, leaving 4 bases between them. The CDR3 covers 12 residues. The CDR3: CASSLDSTEAFF. Here the CDR3 DNA reads TGTGCCAGCAGCTTAGACAGCACTGAAGCTTTCTTT.

The chain recombines TRBV28 with TRBJ1-2, with 8 bases fitting TRBD1. The V gene's germline CDR1 is MDHEN and CDR2 SYDVKM. This CDR3 is 12 amino acids long. The trim removed 8 bases at V and 4 bases at J, leaving 3 bases unmatched. DNA for the CDR3: TGTGCCAGCTCGACAGGGGTCTATGGCTACACCTTC. This sequence encodes CASSTGVYGYTF.

In nucleotides, the CDR3 is TGTGCCAGCAGCTTGGTCGGTAACGGCGGTGGCTACACCTTC. Its translation is CASSLVGNGGGYTF. V usage is TRBV5-6 and J usage is TRBJ1-2; D is unresolved. The CDR3 extends over 14 amino acids. Germline V CDR1 and CDR2: SGHDT, YYEEEE. Deletions cut 0 bases from V and 7 bases from J, with 13 bases between.

The chain combines TRBV10-1 with TRBJ2-7, with 10 bases identical to TRBD1. V gave up 10 bases and J gave up 3 bases; unmatched junction bases: 12. The CDR3 sequence is 15 residues long. Germline lookup yields CDR1 WNHNN and CDR2 SYGVQD (reference sequence). The DNA for the CDR3 is TGCGCCAAGCCGGGACAGGGGTTGGGAGGCTACGAGCAGTACTTC. Translation gives CAKPGQGLGGYEQYF.

V is TRBV11-2 and J is TRBJ2-1, with D tentatively TRBD1 (7 bases). The CDR3 has 15 residues. Trimming took off 4 bases at V and 2 bases at J, with 12 bases between the two ends. Germline CDR1 and CDR2: SGHAT and FQNNGV. DNA for the CDR3: TGTGCCAGCAGCTGGCAGGGGGGACCCTACAATGAGCAGTTCTTC. Protein product: CASSWQGGPYNEQFF.

The chain carries TRBV7-2 and TRBJ2-1; 16 bases are a match to TRBD2. CDR3 length: 19 amino acids. Germline V CDR1 and CDR2: SGHTA, FQGNSA. The V and J ends lost 4 bases and 2 bases, in that order; junction bases with no gene match: 8. The CDR3 DNA reads as TGTGCCAGCAGCTCCCGGGGACTAGCGGGGGGGGTCACCTACAATGAGCAGTTCTTC. Protein product: CASSSRGLAGGVTYNEQFF.

The V gene is TRBV7-6, the J gene TRBJ2-3; D is ambiguous. CDR1 is SGHVS, CDR2 FNYEAQ, per germline. The germline V and J ends were trimmed by 5 bases and 0 bases, with 18 bases remaining between them. The CDR3 extends over 17 amino acids. The CDR3 reads CASSPPPTRRSTDTQYF. The CDR3 region has the DNA TGTGCCAGCAGCCCTCCCCCGACTCGGCGAAGCACAGATACGCAGTATTTT.

V and J are TRBV5-1 and TRBJ2-3, with 8 nucleotides matching TRBD2. Germline V CDR1 and CDR2: SGHRS, YFSETQ. V dropped 1 base and J dropped 4; count of bases not matched to a gene: 14. The CDR3 has 18 amino acids. DNA for the CDR3: TGCGCCAGCAGCTTGAACCCCCCGGGGGGGGGCCTTGCAGATACGCAGTATTTT. This codes for CASSLNPPGGGLADTQYF.

Points on this clone: Other DNA variants within this sample encode the same CDR3. The rearrangement links TRBV7-7 to TRBJ2-2, with D perhaps matching TRBD1 (5 bases). Germline CDR1 and CDR2: SSHAT and FNYEAQ (reference sequence). The V and J ends lost 2 bases and 1 base respectively, with 5 bases between them. The CDR3 extends over 14 amino acids. CDR3 nucleotides: TGTGCCAGCAGCTTAAGGGGGAACACCGGGGAGCTGTTTTTT. As protein: CASSLRGNTGELFF.